This T cell receptor beta chain was captured in a study of blood T cell repertoires in COVID-19. Across the study: The analysed material was cDNA or gDNA that came from T cells, B-cell-depleted T cells, or PBMCs.

The table came from immunoSEQ multiplex PCR; TCRdb's copy has only in-frame clones and leaves some out. Seen here are roughly 120,000 clones, about 87% observed once, and the top ten hold 25% to 30%. Trimming stripped 6 bases from V and 7 bases from J, with 16 bases between. The CDR3 totals 14 residues. The germline CDR1 and CDR2 sequences are LNHDA and SQIVND (reference sequence). The clonotype originates from a woman between 65 and 79 years old with acute or convalescent COVID-19. This chain connects TRBV19 to TRBJ1-3; D is perhaps TRBD1 (6 bases). The specimen was peripheral blood. The CDR3 sequence: CASSFGTLGNTIYF. In DNA form, the CDR3 reads TGTGCCAGTAGCTTCGGGACATTGGGGAACACCATATATTTT. Filled out from reference TRBV19 and TRBJ1-3, the complete variable domain reads DGGITQSPKYLFRKEGQNVTLSCEQNLNHDAMYWYRQDPGQGLRLIYYSQIVNDFQKGDIAEGYSVSREKKESFPLTVTSAQKNPTAFYLCASSFGTLGNTIYFGEGSWLTVV.